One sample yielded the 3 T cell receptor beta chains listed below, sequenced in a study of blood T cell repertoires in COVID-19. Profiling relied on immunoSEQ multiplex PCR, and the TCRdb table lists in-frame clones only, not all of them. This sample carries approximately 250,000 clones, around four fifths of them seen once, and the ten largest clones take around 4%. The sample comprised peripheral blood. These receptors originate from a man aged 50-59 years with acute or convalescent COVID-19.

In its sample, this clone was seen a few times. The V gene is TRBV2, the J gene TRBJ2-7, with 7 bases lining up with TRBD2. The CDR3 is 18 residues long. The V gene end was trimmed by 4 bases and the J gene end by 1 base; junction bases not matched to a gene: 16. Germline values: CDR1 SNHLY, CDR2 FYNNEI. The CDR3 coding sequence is TGTGCCAGCAGTGTGCAGGGAGGGCTAATCAGCACTTCCTACGAGCAGTACTTC. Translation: CASSVQGGLISTSYEQYF.

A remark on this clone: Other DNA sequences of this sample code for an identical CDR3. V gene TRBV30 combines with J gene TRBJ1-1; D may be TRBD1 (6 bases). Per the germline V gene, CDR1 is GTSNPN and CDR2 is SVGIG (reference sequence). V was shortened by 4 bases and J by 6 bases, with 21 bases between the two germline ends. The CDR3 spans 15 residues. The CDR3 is CAWTEPQAYRAEAFF. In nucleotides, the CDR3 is TGTGCCTGGACCGAGCCCCAAGCATACAGGGCTGAAGCTTTCTTT.

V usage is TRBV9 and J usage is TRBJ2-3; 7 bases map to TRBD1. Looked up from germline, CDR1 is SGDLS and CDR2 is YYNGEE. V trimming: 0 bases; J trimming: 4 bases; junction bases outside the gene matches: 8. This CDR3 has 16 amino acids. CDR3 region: CASSVGTGASPDTQYF. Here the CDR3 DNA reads TGTGCCAGCAGCGTAGGTACAGGGGCCAGCCCAGATACGCAGTATTTT.